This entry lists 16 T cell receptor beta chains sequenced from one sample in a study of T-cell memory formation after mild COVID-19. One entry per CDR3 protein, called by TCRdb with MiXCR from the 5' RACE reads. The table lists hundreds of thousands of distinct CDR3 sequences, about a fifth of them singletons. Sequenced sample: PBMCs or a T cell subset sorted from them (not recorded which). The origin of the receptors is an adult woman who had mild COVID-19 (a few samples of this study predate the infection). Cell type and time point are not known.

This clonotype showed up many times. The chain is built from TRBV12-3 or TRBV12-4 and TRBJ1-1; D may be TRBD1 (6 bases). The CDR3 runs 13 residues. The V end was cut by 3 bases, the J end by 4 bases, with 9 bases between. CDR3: CASSFGGLTEAFF. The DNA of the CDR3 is TGTGCCAGCAGTTTTGGGGGGCTCACTGAAGCTTTCTTT.

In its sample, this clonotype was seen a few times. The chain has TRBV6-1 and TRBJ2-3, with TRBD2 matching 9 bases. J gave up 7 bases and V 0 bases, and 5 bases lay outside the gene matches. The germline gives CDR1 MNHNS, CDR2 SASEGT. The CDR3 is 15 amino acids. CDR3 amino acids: CASSEAGLAGNTQYF. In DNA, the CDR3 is TGTGCCAGCAGTGAAGCCGGGCTAGCGGGGAATACGCAGTATTTT.

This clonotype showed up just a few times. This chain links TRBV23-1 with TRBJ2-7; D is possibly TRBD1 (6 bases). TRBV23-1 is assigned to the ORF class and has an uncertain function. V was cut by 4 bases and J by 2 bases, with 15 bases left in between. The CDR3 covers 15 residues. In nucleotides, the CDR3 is TGCGCCAGCAGTCCCCGGGACAAGGGAACCTACGAGCAGTACTTC. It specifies CASSPRDKGTYEQYF.

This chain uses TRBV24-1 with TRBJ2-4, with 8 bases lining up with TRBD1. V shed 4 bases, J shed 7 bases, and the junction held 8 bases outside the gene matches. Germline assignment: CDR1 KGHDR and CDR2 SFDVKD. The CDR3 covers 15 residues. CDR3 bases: TGTGCCACCAGTGACCCGGACAGGGACGCGAACATTCAGTACTTC. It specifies CATSDPDRDANIQYF.

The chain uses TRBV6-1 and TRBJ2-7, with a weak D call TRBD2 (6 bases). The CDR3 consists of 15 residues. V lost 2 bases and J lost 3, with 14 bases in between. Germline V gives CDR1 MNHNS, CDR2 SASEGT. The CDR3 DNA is TGTGCCAGCAGTGAACTAGGAGGGCAGGTCTACGAGCAGTACTTC. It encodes CASSELGGQVYEQYF.

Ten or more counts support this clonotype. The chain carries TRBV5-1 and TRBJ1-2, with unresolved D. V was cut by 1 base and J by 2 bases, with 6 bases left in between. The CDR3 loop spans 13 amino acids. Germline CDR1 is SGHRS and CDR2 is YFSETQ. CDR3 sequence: CASSLLWNYGYTF. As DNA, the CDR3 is TGCGCCAGCAGCTTGTTGTGGAACTATGGCTACACCTTC. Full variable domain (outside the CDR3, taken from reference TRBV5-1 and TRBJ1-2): KAGVTQTPRYLIKTRGQQVTLSCSPISGHRSVSWYQQTPGQGLQFLFEYFSETQRNKGNFPGRFSGRQFSNSRSEMNVSTLELGDSALYLCASSLLWNYGYTFGSGTRLTVV.

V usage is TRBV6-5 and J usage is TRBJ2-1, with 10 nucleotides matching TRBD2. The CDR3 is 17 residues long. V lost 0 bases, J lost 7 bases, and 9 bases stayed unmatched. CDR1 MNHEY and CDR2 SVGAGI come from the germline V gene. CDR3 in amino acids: CASSYSSSGRKSNEQFF. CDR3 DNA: TGTGCCAGCAGTTACTCGTCTAGCGGGAGAAAAAGTAATGAGCAGTTCTTC.

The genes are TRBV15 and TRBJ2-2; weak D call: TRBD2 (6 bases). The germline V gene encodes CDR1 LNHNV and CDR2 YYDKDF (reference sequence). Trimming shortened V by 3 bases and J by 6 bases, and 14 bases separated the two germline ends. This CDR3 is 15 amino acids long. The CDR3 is CATSRGRRAAGELFF. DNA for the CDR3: TGTGCCACCAGCAGGGGACGGAGGGCTGCCGGGGAGCTGTTTTTT.

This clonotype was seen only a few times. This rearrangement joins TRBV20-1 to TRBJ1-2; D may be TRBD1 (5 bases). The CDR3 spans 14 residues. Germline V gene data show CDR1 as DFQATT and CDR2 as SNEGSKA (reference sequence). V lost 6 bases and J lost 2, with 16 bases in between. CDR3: CSAPPRVANYGYTF. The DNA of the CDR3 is TGCAGTGCCCCCCCCAGGGTTGCCAACTATGGCTACACCTTC.

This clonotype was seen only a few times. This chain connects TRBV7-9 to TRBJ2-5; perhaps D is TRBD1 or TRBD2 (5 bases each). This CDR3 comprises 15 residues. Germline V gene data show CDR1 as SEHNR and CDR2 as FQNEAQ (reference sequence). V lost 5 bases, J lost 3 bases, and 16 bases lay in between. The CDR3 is CASSRKRAREETQYF. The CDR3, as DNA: TGTGCCAGCAGCCGTAAGAGGGCCAGGGAAGAGACCCAGTACTTC.

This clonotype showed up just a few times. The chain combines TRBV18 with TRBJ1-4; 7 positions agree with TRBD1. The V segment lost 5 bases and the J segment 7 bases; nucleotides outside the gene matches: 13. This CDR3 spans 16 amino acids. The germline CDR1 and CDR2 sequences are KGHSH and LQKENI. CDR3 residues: CASSTYRGGRSEKLFF. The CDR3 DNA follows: TGTGCCAGCTCAACGTATCGAGGGGGCAGGAGTGAAAAACTGTTTTTT.

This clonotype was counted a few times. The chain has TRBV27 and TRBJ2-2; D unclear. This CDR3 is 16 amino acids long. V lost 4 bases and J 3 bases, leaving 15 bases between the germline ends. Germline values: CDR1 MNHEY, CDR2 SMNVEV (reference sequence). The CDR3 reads CASSSAGSIDTGELFF. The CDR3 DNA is TGTGCCAGCAGTTCGGCAGGCTCGATCGACACCGGGGAGCTGTTTTTT.

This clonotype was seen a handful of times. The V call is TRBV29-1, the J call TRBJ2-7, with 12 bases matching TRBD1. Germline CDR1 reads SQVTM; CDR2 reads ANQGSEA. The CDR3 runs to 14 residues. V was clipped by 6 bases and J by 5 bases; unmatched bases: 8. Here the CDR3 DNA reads TGCAGCGTAGGAACCGGGACAGGGGGCAACGAGCAGTACTTC. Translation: CSVGTGTGGNEQYF.

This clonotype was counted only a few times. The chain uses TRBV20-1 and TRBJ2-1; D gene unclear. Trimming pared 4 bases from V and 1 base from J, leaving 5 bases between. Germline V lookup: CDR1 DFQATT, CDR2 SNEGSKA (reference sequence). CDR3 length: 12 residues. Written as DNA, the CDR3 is TGCAGTGCTACTAGGTCCTACAATGAGCAGTTCTTC. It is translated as CSATRSYNEQFF.

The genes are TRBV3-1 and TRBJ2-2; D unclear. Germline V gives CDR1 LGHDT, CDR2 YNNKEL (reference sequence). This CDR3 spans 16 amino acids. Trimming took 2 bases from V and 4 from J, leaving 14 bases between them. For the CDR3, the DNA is TGTGCCAGCAGCCAATGGGCAATCGTTCGCACCGGGGAGCTGTTTTTT. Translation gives CASSQWAIVRTGELFF.

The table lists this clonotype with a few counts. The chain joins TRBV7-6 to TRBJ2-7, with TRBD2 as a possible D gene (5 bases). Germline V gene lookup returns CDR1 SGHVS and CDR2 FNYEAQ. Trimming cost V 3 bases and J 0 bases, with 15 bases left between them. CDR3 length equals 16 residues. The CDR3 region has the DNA TGTGCCAGCAGCTTGGGTACGGAGGAAAGCTCCTACGAGCAGTACTTC. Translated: CASSLGTEESSYEQYF.